This T cell receptor (beta chain) came from a study of blood T cell repertoires in COVID-19. Study-wide background: COVID-19 samples from acute and convalescent phases originated in the United States, Italy and Spain. Sources were T cells, B-cell-depleted T cells, or PBMCs; the material itself was cDNA or gDNA.

The CDR3 length is 15 residues. The V end lost 9 bases, the J end lost 2 bases, and 18 bases lay between the germline ends. The germline V gene has CDR1 KGHDR and CDR2 SFDVKD. Per the original data handling: Amplification of reference gene primers was used by the study to estimate nucleated cell counts. Libraries were prepared by immunoSEQ multiplex PCR; TCRdb keeps only in-frame clonotypes and omits some of them. D and trimming were read from the DNA, whereas the V and J calls and clone size are those reported in that table. The table has 180,000 or so clones, roughly 81% seen once. In Seattle, patients joined the study during active infection and were tracked longitudinally.

This clonotype was obtained from an elderly woman with COVID-19, enrolled during active disease. V is TRBV24-1 and J is TRBJ2-5; tentative D call: TRBD2 (6 bases). The sample taken for sequencing was peripheral blood. This chain's CDR3 is CATPRGSGKQETQYF. The CDR3 DNA is TGTGCCACCCCCCGGGGTAGCGGAAAACAAGAGACCCAGTACTTC.